Listed here are 23 T cell receptor beta chains from one sample, sequenced in a study of T cells in Graves' hyperthyroidism and ophthalmopathy. From RNA transcripts, TCR beta CDR3 regions were amplified. When the TCR CDR3 underwent first-round RT-PCR, the HTBI primer set was used. MiXCR was run by TCRdb on the multiplex PCR reads, yielding one entry per CDR3 protein. The data contain approximately 40,000 distinct CDR3 sequences, about 47% of them singletons. Material: blood. The receptors here all came from a man aged 40-50 years with Graves' ophthalmopathy.

This clonotype occurred many times. V is TRBV7-3 and J is TRBJ2-1, with 12 bases fitting TRBD1. The CDR3 contains 18 residues. Germline trimming cut 5 bases from V and 4 bases from J; bases unmatched to any gene: 12. CDR1 is SGHTA, CDR2 FQGTGA, per germline. The CDR3 DNA reads TGTGCCAGCAGCCTCCGGGACAGGGGGCAGTCTGGTTACAATGAGCAGTTCTTC. Its translation is CASSLRDRGQSGYNEQFF.

Many counts were recorded for this clonotype. V usage is TRBV7-9 and J usage is TRBJ1-1; possible D gene TRBD1, 5 bases. Looked up from germline, CDR1 is SEHNR and CDR2 is FQNEAQ (reference sequence). The CDR3 is made up of 13 amino acids. The V end was cut by 4 bases, the J end by 7 bases, with 13 bases between. The DNA of the CDR3 is TGTGCCAGCAGCTCCAGAGGGGTCGTTGAAGCTTTCTTT. Amino acids: CASSSRGVVEAFF.

By proportion, this clonotype is medium-sized. The V call is TRBV24-1, the J call TRBJ2-3; 7 nucleotides match TRBD2. V lost 4 bases, J lost 10 bases, and 10 bases stayed unmatched. Looked up from germline, CDR1 is KGHDR and CDR2 is SFDVKD. The CDR3 totals 14 residues. The CDR3 DNA reads TGTGCCACCAGTGACACCTTTAGTGGGAGGGCGCAGTATTTT. As protein: CATSDTFSGRAQYF.

On this clonotype: A junction end diverges from the germline sequence, so it may reflect a read error. The chain couples TRBV5-1 to TRBJ1-1; D unclear. The germline CDR1 and CDR2 sequences are SGHRS and YFSETQ. The CDR3 extends over 15 amino acids. CDR3 sequence reads: CDSRSVEDFTQEAFF. DNA for the CDR3: TGCGACAGCAGGTCCGTCGAAGATTTTACACAGGAAGCTTTCTTT.

This chain uses TRBV7-6 with TRBJ2-1, with D possibly matching TRBD2 (5 bases). Germline values: CDR1 SGHVS, CDR2 FNYEAQ. V lost 5 bases and J lost 2, with 13 bases in between. The CDR3 is 15 residues long. The CDR3, as DNA: TGTGCCAGCAGCCACTTACTAGGAACCTACAATGAGCAGTTCTTC. It specifies CASSHLLGTYNEQFF. Drawing the rest from reference TRBV7-6 and TRBJ2-1, the complete variable domain is GAGVSQSPRYKVTKRGQDVALRCDPISGHVSLYWYRQALGQGPEFLTYFNYEAQQDKSGLPNDRFSAERPEGSISTLTIQRTEQRDSAMYRCASSHLLGTYNEQFFGPGTRLTVL.

Points on this clonotype: The CDR3 ends on some other residue instead of the conserved phenylalanine or tryptophan, so this is likely a read error. Because the CDR3's place on the DNA is in doubt, the DNA is left out and the CDR3 is given as listed by TCRdb. This sequence joins TRBV6-5 and TRBJ2-7; TRBD2 is taken as the D call from the table, unchecked against the DNA. Germline V CDR1 and CDR2: MNHEY, SVGAGI. The CDR3 region is 9 residues in length, termini included. CDR3 residues: CASSSIVAG.

This clonotype is labeled as medium-sized. The gene calls are TRBV20-1 and TRBJ2-7; TRBD2 agrees at 9 bases. CDR1 and CDR2 (germline): DFQATT, SNEGSKA (reference sequence). This CDR3 comprises 14 residues. V gave up 1 base and J gave up 9 bases; unmatched junction bases: 10. This chain's CDR3 is CSARGASGVSGQYF. The DNA for the CDR3 is TGCAGTGCTAGAGGGGCTAGCGGGGTCTCAGGGCAGTACTTC.

The CDR3 sequence is CASTLNRIDTEAFF. The CDR3 DNA reads TGTGCCAGCACGTTAAACAGGATTGACACTGAAGCTTTCTTT. The rearrangement uses TRBV7-8 and TRBJ1-1, with D possibly being TRBD1 (5 bases). Germline V CDR1 and CDR2: SGHVS, FQNEAQ. V lost 7 bases, J lost 3 bases, and 15 bases lay in between. This CDR3 region has 14 residues.

A single count supports this clonotype. The rearrangement uses TRBV25-1 and TRBJ1-2; 7 bases are a match to TRBD1. The CDR3 is 15 residues long. V was clipped by 0 bases and J by 9 bases; unmatched bases: 10. CDR1 is MGHDK and CDR2 is SYGVNS in the germline V gene. The CDR3 DNA reads as TGTGCCAGCAGTGAATACAAGTGGGACAGCTCCCGCTACACCTTC. As protein: CASSEYKWDSSRYTF.

This chain uses TRBV28 with TRBJ1-2, with 7 bases aligning to TRBD1. The germline gives CDR1 MDHEN, CDR2 SYDVKM. CDR3 length equals 13 residues. The V gene end was trimmed by 4 bases and the J gene end by 6 bases; junction bases not matched to a gene: 5. The chain's CDR3 is CASSSRGRDGYTF. The CDR3 bases are TGTGCCAGCAGTTCGAGGGGGCGGGATGGCTACACCTTC.

J is TRBJ2-3 and V is TRBV7-3, with unresolved D. From germline, CDR1 is SGHTA and CDR2 FQGTGA. The CDR3 totals 15 residues. V lost 2 bases to trimming and J lost 0 bases, with 9 bases between them. CDR3 in amino acids: CASSLVGVSTDTQYF. The CDR3 DNA is TGTGCCAGCAGCTTAGTTGGGGTTAGCACAGATACGCAGTATTTT.

The V and J genes are TRBV20-1 and TRBJ2-3; 7 bases are shared with TRBD1. The CDR3 runs to 16 residues. V trimming: 0 bases; J trimming: 3 bases; junction bases outside the gene matches: 9. CDR1 and CDR2 from the germline V gene are DFQATT and SNEGSKA (reference sequence). This chain's CDR3 is CSARDQGVGETDTQYF. The CDR3 DNA reads as TGCAGTGCTAGAGACCAGGGGGTCGGGGAAACAGATACGCAGTATTTT.

The chain uses TRBV24-1 and TRBJ2-7; D might be TRBD2 (7 bases). Germline CDR1 and CDR2: KGHDR and SFDVKD. The CDR3 length is 13 residues. The CDR3 DNA follows: TGTGCTTTAGGGGAGGGGGGAACCTACGAGCAGTACTTC. This translates into CALGEGGTYEQYF.

This clonotype came up many times. V usage is TRBV4-1 and J usage is TRBJ2-5; TRBD2 aligns across 7 bases. J was trimmed by 3 bases and V by 3 bases; bases with no gene match: 10. The CDR3 is 16 amino acids. The germline gives CDR1 MGHRA, CDR2 YSYEKL. The CDR3 DNA reads as TGCGCCAGCAGCCAGGCCGGCGGGGGTGGGGAAGAGACCCAGTACTTC. It is translated as CASSQAGGGGEETQYF.

The chain carries TRBV6-5 and TRBJ1-5; D not certain. Germline V CDR1 and CDR2: MNHEY, SVGAGI. CDR3 size: 16 residues. Trimming left V 5 bases short and J 6 bases short, with 20 bases between. CDR3 coding DNA: TGTGCCAGCAGTGCCGGAACTAGAGGCGCAGGTCAGCCCCAGCATTTT. Translation: CASSAGTRGAGQPQHF.

The V call is TRBV11-2, the J call TRBJ1-2; D is perhaps TRBD1 (5 bases). Germline V CDR1 and CDR2: SGHAT, FQNNGV. CDR3 size: 16 residues. Trimming took off 5 bases at V and 8 bases at J, with 24 bases between the two ends. The CDR3 DNA reads as TGTGCCAGCAGCCCCCCCAGAACCGGGGGTGGACCGGGCTACACCTTC. As protein: CASSPPRTGGGPGYTF.

The chain joins TRBV2 to TRBJ2-7; D possibly corresponds to TRBD2 (7 bases). Germline lookup yields CDR1 SNHLY and CDR2 FYNNEI. V was shortened by 8 bases and J by 8 bases, with 28 bases between the two germline ends. The CDR3 spans 16 residues. In DNA form, the CDR3 reads TGTGCCAGCGGTGGGGAGGGAGGGGGAGCTGGACAGCAGCAGTACTTC. Protein product: CASGGEGGGAGQQQYF.

The rearrangement links TRBV20-1 to TRBJ1-5; 7 bases align to TRBD1. CDR1 and CDR2 (germline): DFQATT, SNEGSKA (reference sequence). CDR3 length: 12 residues. V lost 6 bases and J lost 9; bases outside the gene matches: 8. CDR3 residues: CSAPQRGLPQHF. CDR3 sequence (DNA): TGCAGTGCCCCGCAGAGGGGGCTGCCCCAGCATTTT.

The chain recombines TRBV5-1 with TRBJ1-6, with TRBD1 identical over 7 bases. V shed 0 bases, J shed 7 bases, and the junction held 1 base outside the gene matches. The CDR3 runs to 14 residues. Germline V gene data show CDR1 as SGHRS and CDR2 as YFSETQ. CDR3 coding DNA: TGCGCCAGCAGCTTGGACAGGGGAAATTCACCCCTCCACTTT. Its protein is CASSLDRGNSPLHF.

Many counts were recorded for this clonotype. The chain combines TRBV20-1 with TRBJ2-7; D is undetermined. Germline V gives CDR1 DFQATT, CDR2 SNEGSKA (reference sequence). V lost 5 bases and J 7 bases, leaving 21 bases between the germline ends. The CDR3 spans 14 residues. The CDR3 DNA reads TGCAGTGCTGACCCCGGAACTCTAAAAAGGGAGCAGTACTTC. This gives the protein CSADPGTLKREQYF.

This clonotype has ten or more counts. A much larger clone differs from this one at a single base, so this may be a read error. V gene TRBV9 combines with J gene TRBJ2-1; D may be TRBD1 (7 bases). The CDR3 spans 15 residues. CDR1 is SGDLS and CDR2 is YYNGEE in the germline V gene. Trimming took 3 bases from V and 4 from J, leaving 14 bases between them. The CDR3 loop is CASSEEGDRYNEQFF. In DNA form, the CDR3 reads TGTGCCAGCAGCGAGGAGGGGGACAGATACAATGAGCAGTTCTTC.

Ten or more counts support this clonotype. The CDR3 region is CSAGRSPGVTEAFF. The CDR3 region has the DNA TGCAGTGCGGGGAGGTCCCCGGGGGTCACTGAAGCTTTCTTT. V and J are TRBV20-1 and TRBJ1-1, with TRBD1 as a possible D gene (5 bases). The CDR3 is made up of 14 amino acids. CDR1 is DFQATT and CDR2 is SNEGSKA in the germline V gene (reference sequence). The germline V and J ends were trimmed by 6 bases and 4 bases, with 18 bases remaining between them.

This clonotype showed up just once. This chain links TRBV9 with TRBJ1-6, with no clear D. CDR3 length equals 14 residues. Trimming stripped 1 base from V and 8 bases from J, with 10 bases between. From germline, CDR1 is SGDLS and CDR2 YYNGEE. CDR3 sequence reads: CASSVFGTHSPLHF. DNA for the CDR3: TGTGCCAGCAGCGTATTCGGTACACATTCACCCCTCCACTTT.